This paragraph covers one T cell receptor beta chain sequence. This record comes from a study of cytomegalovirus exposure and HLA in healthy donors. The CDR3 extends over 15 amino acids. Germline assignment: CDR1 SGHAT and CDR2 FQNNGV. With V trimmed by 1 base and J by 5 bases, 5 bases remained unmatched. It was with 60 Vbeta and 13 Jbeta primers that the PCR ran. The protocol was immunoSEQ multiplex PCR, while the TCRdb copy is restricted to in-frame clones and leaves out a portion. The sample shows about 200,000 clones, about 75% of them seen only once. At the time of sampling, donors were nominally healthy, though unrecorded immune exposures were likely.

The chain combines TRBV11-2 with TRBJ2-3; 8 bases are shared with TRBD2. This sequence originates from a man between 18 and 35 years old in good health and CMV-seronegative. The sequencing sample was made of PBMCs. This chain's CDR3 is CASSLGGTRKDTQYF. CDR3 DNA: TGTGCCAGCAGCTTAGGCGGGACTAGAAAAGATACGCAGTATTTT.